This T cell receptor (beta chain) emerged from a study of identical twins. In its sample, this clonotype was seen a few times. Its antigen is currently unknown. V lost 2 bases and J 2 bases, leaving 18 bases between the germline ends. The CDR3 covers 17 residues. Points from the study as a whole: Compared with models, monozygotic twins showed more out-of-frame TCR alpha sharing. Cross-sectional statistical analysis, not tracking of the same donors, underpinned the conclusions.

MiXCR, applied by TCRdb to the 5' RACE reads, yields one record per CDR3 protein. The sample has approximately 500,000 distinct CDR3 sequences; approximately 14% are singletons. A further study also used this sample, focusing on yellow fever vaccine responses in identical twins.

The chain couples TRBV12-3 or TRBV12-4 to TRBJ1-2; D is unclear. The sample consisted of CD4+ T cells sorted from blood. The TCR sequence derives from a young woman in good health. CDR3 in DNA: TGTGCCAGCAGTTTATATCGGACTAACCTTGGGAACTATGGCTACACCTTC. It translates to CASSLYRTNLGNYGYTF.